This TCR beta chain comes out of a study of shared clonotypes between healthy human individuals. Whole-study findings and limits: Despite large depth, rarefaction showed incomplete sorted-subset sequencing. Generation probabilities were higher for clonotypes shared across all four sorted-subset donors than for unshared ones.

It was CD45RO-negative cells, positively selected for CCR7, that made up naive CD8 cells, with terminally differentiated effector memory CD45RA+ cells excluded. As for this clone: Its antigen is unidentified.

Trimming removed 2 bases from V and 2 bases from J, with 8 bases in between. CDR3 length: 14 amino acids. Germline values: CDR1 PRHDT, CDR2 FYEKMQ (reference sequence). Deep was the level used in running the assay. Assay used: immunoSEQ multiplex PCR; TCRdb lists only in-frame clones, some missing. In the table there are some 2 million clones, around 96% of which are singletons. Sequencing was done on a sample of naive CD8+ T cells sorted from blood. This chain uses TRBV13 with TRBJ2-3, with D possibly being TRBD1 (5 bases). The receptor's source is a man between 18 and 29 years old in good health. The CDR3 sequence: CASSLQGFTDTQYF. The DNA of the CDR3 is TGTGCCAGCAGCTTACAGGGATTCACAGATACGCAGTATTTT.